The 19 T cell receptor beta chains below come from one sample, sequenced in a study of blood T cell repertoires in COVID-19. Clones were read by immunoSEQ multiplex PCR, and TCRdb kept only the in-frame ones, dropping some. The repertoire consists of about 49,000 clones, with around 87% occurring once and the leading ten covering 2.1%. Material for sequencing was peripheral blood. All receptors come from a woman older than 75 with COVID-19, enrolled during active disease.

This sequence joins TRBV7-2 and TRBJ2-7; a weak D match, TRBD1 (5 bases). The ends were cut back, 1 base at V and 6 bases at J, with 10 bases in the middle. The germline gives CDR1 SGHTA, CDR2 FQGNSA. The CDR3 has 13 residues. The CDR3 DNA reads as TGTGCCAGCAGCTTAGAGGACAATCTCGAGCAGTACTTC. This gives the protein CASSLEDNLEQYF.

This clone appeared once. V usage is TRBV7-9 and J usage is TRBJ2-1; 10 positions agree with TRBD2. V trimming: 5 bases; J trimming: 8 bases; junction bases outside the gene matches: 12. The CDR3 length is 16 residues. CDR1 is SEHNR, CDR2 FQNEAQ, per germline (reference sequence). The CDR3 loop reads CASSPGLAASRDEQFF. The CDR3 DNA sequence: TGTGCCAGCAGCCCAGGACTAGCGGCCTCCAGGGATGAGCAGTTCTTC.

This clone was seen a handful of times. The V and J genes are TRBV4-1 and TRBJ1-1, with TRBD1 identical over 7 bases. V shed 2 bases, J shed 7 bases, and the junction held 4 bases outside the gene matches. From germline, CDR1 is MGHRA and CDR2 YSYEKL. The CDR3 runs to 13 residues. The CDR3 DNA reads as TGCGCCAGCAGCCAACCACAGGGGCGTGAAGCTTTCTTT. Translated: CASSQPQGREAFF.

The rearrangement links TRBV6-4 to TRBJ1-1; the D gene is possibly TRBD1 (6 bases). CDR3 size: 13 residues. CDR1 MRHNA and CDR2 SNTAGT come from the germline V gene. Trimming shortened V by 3 bases and J by 10 bases, and 15 bases separated the two germline ends. The CDR3 DNA follows: TGTGCCAGCAGTGATCCCCGAGGGGGTGCAGCTTTCTTT. Translated: CASSDPRGGAAFF.

The V call is TRBV28, the J call TRBJ2-2, with a tentative D call TRBD2 (5 bases). Germline lookup yields CDR1 MDHEN and CDR2 SYDVKM. The ends were cut back, 2 bases at V and 6 bases at J, with 13 bases in the middle. The CDR3 length is 15 residues. CDR3 amino acids: CASSLTYEGPGELFF. CDR3 DNA: TGTGCCAGCAGTTTAACCTATGAGGGCCCCGGGGAGCTGTTTTTT.

This chain connects TRBV18 to TRBJ1-1, with TRBD1 matching 9 bases. The CDR3 extends over 19 amino acids. V shed 4 bases, J shed 3 bases, and the junction held 18 bases outside the gene matches. Germline lookup yields CDR1 KGHSH and CDR2 LQKENI. CDR3 protein: CASSRDTGGILRGDTEAFF. CDR3 coding DNA: TGTGCCAGCTCACGTGATACAGGGGGCATTTTGAGGGGAGACACTGAAGCTTTCTTT.

This chain joins TRBV15 and TRBJ2-3; TRBD1 aligns across 8 bases. The CDR3 loop spans 17 amino acids. V lost 0 bases, J lost 3 bases, and 8 bases stayed unmatched. Germline V gene data show CDR1 as LNHNV and CDR2 as YYDKDF (reference sequence). The CDR3 nucleotides are TGTGCCACCAGCAGAGATGAGACAGGGGCATTGACAGATACGCAGTATTTT. Encoded protein: CATSRDETGALTDTQYF. The full variable domain, with the rest looked up from reference TRBV15 and TRBJ2-3, is DAMVIQNPRYQVTQFGKPVTLSCSQTLNHNVMYWYQQKSSQAPKLLFHYYDKDFNNEADTPDNFQSRRPNTSFCFLDIRSPGLGDTAMYLCATSRDETGALTDTQYFGPGTRLTVL.

The chain combines TRBV19 with TRBJ2-3; unclear D gene. V was pared by 0 bases and J by 6 bases, with 7 bases between. The CDR3 is 13 residues long. CDR1 LNHDA and CDR2 SQIVND come from the germline V gene (reference sequence). DNA for the CDR3: TGTGCCAGTAGTATAGAGTACGCGGATACGCAGTATTTT. Translating it yields CASSIEYADTQYF.

The chain employs TRBV3-1 (or the pseudogene TRBV3-2) and TRBJ2-5; 7 nucleotides align to TRBD2. CDR3 length: 16 amino acids. Germline lookup yields CDR1 LGHDT and CDR2 YNNKEL (reference sequence). Losses at the gene ends were 5 bases for V and 2 bases for J; bases not matched to a gene: 11. The CDR3 loop reads CASSEVNMRGQETQYF. CDR3 bases: TGTGCCAGCAGCGAAGTAAACATGCGGGGGCAAGAGACCCAGTACTTC.

This clone has only a few counts. The V and J genes are TRBV7-8 and TRBJ1-2; D may be TRBD1 (5 bases). This CDR3 spans 14 amino acids. In germline, CDR1 is SGHVS, CDR2 FQNEAQ. V dropped 1 base and J dropped 6 bases, with 12 bases sitting between them. This CDR3 reads CASSLEAGGNGYTF. Written as DNA, the CDR3 is TGTGCCAGCAGCTTAGAAGCGGGGGGAAATGGCTACACCTTC.

The chain carries TRBV4-1 and TRBJ1-3; D may be TRBD1 (5 bases). The CDR3 runs to 17 residues. CDR1 and CDR2 (germline): MGHRA, YSYEKL. Between the trimmed V and J ends, which lost 4 bases and 3 bases, there was a span of 19 bases. CDR3 residues: CASSLQIQGPFGNTIYF. CDR3 nucleotide sequence: TGCGCCAGCAGCCTCCAGATTCAGGGTCCTTTTGGAAACACCATATATTTT.

DNA for the CDR3: TGTGCCAGCAGCCTACTTCCAAGGCTAGCGGGAGGCTACGAGCAGTACTTC. Translated: CASSLLPRLAGGYEQYF. The V call is TRBV7-8, the J call TRBJ2-7; 11 nucleotides agree with TRBD2. The CDR3 length is 17 residues. V lost 5 bases to trimming and J lost 3 bases; unmatched junction nucleotides: 12. CDR1 and CDR2 (germline): SGHVS, FQNEAQ.

The genes are TRBV14 and TRBJ1-2; 9 bases fit TRBD1. This CDR3 region has 15 residues. The germline V gene encodes CDR1 SGHDN and CDR2 FVKESK. V lost 0 bases to trimming and J lost 8 bases; unmatched junction nucleotides: 7. The CDR3 loop reads CASSQDVQGARGYTF. The CDR3 nucleotides read TGTGCCAGCAGCCAAGATGTACAGGGGGCACGGGGCTACACCTTC.

This chain connects TRBV2 to TRBJ2-5; possibly TRBD2 for D (6 bases). The V gene lost 5 bases and the J gene lost 2 bases, with 15 bases spanning the gap. CDR3 size: 15 residues. The germline V gene encodes CDR1 SNHLY and CDR2 FYNNEI. CDR3 in amino acids: CASSNVLGGQETQYF. CDR3 in DNA: TGTGCCAGCAGTAACGTTCTAGGAGGGCAAGAGACCCAGTACTTC. Looking up the rest from reference TRBV2 and TRBJ2-5 gives the full variable domain: EPEVTQTPSHQVTQMGQEVILRCVPISNHLYFYWYRQILGQKVEFLVSFYNNEISEKSEIFDDQFSVERPDGSNFTLKIRSTKLEDSAMYFCASSNVLGGQETQYFGPGTRLLVL.

This clone was detected only once. This chain uses TRBV3-1 (or the pseudogene TRBV3-2) with TRBJ2-1; 8 positions match TRBD2. The V and J ends lost 4 bases and 12 bases, in that order; junction bases with no gene match: 14. Germline V gene data show CDR1 as LGHDT and CDR2 as YNNKEL (reference sequence). CDR3 length: 15 residues. The CDR3 DNA follows: TGTGCCAGCAGCCTTGGAGTAGCGGGAACCTTAGGGCAGTTCTTC. Its translation is CASSLGVAGTLGQFF.

Only a few counts were recorded for this clone. The rearrangement uses TRBV9 and TRBJ2-5; D may be TRBD1 (6 bases). Germline V gives CDR1 SGDLS, CDR2 YYNGEE. V lost 3 bases and J 2 bases, leaving 20 bases between the germline ends. This CDR3 is built from 17 residues. CDR3 region: CASSARTAQGTQETQYF. CDR3 nucleotide sequence: TGTGCCAGCAGCGCAAGGACCGCACAGGGTACACAAGAGACCCAGTACTTC.

The CDR3 spells CASSLARGADTQYF. CDR3 in DNA: TGTGCCAGCAGCTTAGCCAGGGGCGCAGATACGCAGTATTTT. This sequence joins TRBV11-3 and TRBJ2-3; D is perhaps TRBD1 (6 bases). The germline CDR1 and CDR2 sequences are SGHNT and YENEEA. V lost 1 base and J 4 bases, leaving 9 bases between the germline ends. The CDR3 has 14 amino acids. Supplemented by reference TRBV11-3 and TRBJ2-3, the full variable domain reads EAGVVQSPRYKIIEKKQPVAFWCNPISGHNTLYWYLQNLGQGPELLIRYENEEAVDDSQLPKDRFSAERLKGVDSTLKIQPAELGDSAVYLCASSLARGADTQYFGPGTRLTVL.

This clone appeared a single time. The V and J genes are TRBV24-1 and TRBJ1-5; tentatively, D is TRBD1 (6 bases). V lost 4 bases, J lost 6 bases, and 12 bases lay in between. This CDR3 region has 14 residues. CDR1 is KGHDR, CDR2 SFDVKD, per germline. The CDR3 sequence: CATSDPGAGQPQHF. The CDR3 nucleotides are TGTGCCACCAGTGACCCAGGGGCGGGTCAGCCCCAGCATTTT.

The V and J genes are TRBV4-2 and TRBJ1-1; D ambiguous. Germline assignment: CDR1 LGHNA and CDR2 YNFKEQ. The CDR3 consists of 17 residues. V lost 2 bases, J lost 1 base, and 17 bases lay in between. The CDR3 DNA follows: TGTGCCAGCAGCCAATCGGTTTCCGCCCCCGAGAACACTGAAGCTTTCTTT. Translation: CASSQSVSAPENTEAFF.